These T cell receptor beta chains were read from a single sample in a study of Tregs in tolerant kidney transplant recipients. Some clones are missing from TCRdb's copy, which holds only in-frame ones; the method was immunoSEQ multiplex PCR. The sample consists of 90,000 to 130,000 clones, around 90% of them appearing once. The specimen was CD4+ T cells from blood, collected before the transplant. The receptor source for this set is a human donor who received a combined kidney and bone marrow transplant. CDR3s include the opening cysteine and the closing phenylalanine or tryptophan. Each record gives: clone size, J gene, V gene, D gene, CDR3 protein, CDR3 DNA. The D gene is left open where the match is weak. Clone sizes are given selectively: once, few, many, or a class where the clone is expanded.

.	TRBJ2-3	TRBV5-1	TRBD2	CASSTGTSGGASDTQYF	TGCGCCAGCAGCACCGGGACTAGCGGGGGGGCCTCTGATACGCAGTATTTT
.	TRBJ1-5	TRBV4-1	TRBD1	CASSQGGQGSYSNQPQHF	TGCGCCAGCAGCCAAGGTGGACAGGGGTCGTATAGCAATCAGCCCCAGCATTTT
.	TRBJ2-5	TRBV5-4	TRBD2	CASSSDIAGRETQYF	TGTGCCAGCAGCTCGGATATAGCGGGGAGGGAGACCCAGTACTTC
.	TRBJ2-3	TRBV9	TRBD2	CASSVEGSGSGVNTQYF	TGTGCCAGCAGCGTAGAAGGTAGCGGGTCGGGCGTGAATACGCAGTATTTT
.	TRBJ1-2	TRBV19	TRBD1	CASSGQVFWGYTF	TGTGCCAGTAGTGGACAGGTTTTTTGGGGCTACACCTTC
once	TRBJ2-5	TRBV11-2	.	CASSGSLQETQYF	TGTGCCAGCAGCGGCTCCCTTCAAGAGACCCAGTACTTC
.	TRBJ1-4	TRBV28	TRBD1	CASSRGTGANEKLFF	TGTGCCAGCAGTCGTGGGACAGGGGCTAATGAAAAACTGTTTTTT
.	TRBJ2-7	TRBV18	TRBD2	CASSPGGRALYEQYF	TGTGCCAGCTCACCTGGCGGGAGGGCGCTGTACGAGCAGTACTTC
.	TRBJ2-2	TRBV2	TRBD2	CASSEASGGFGELFF	TGTGCCAGCAGTGAAGCTAGCGGGGGGTTCGGGGAGCTGTTTTTT
.	TRBJ2-3	TRBV29-1	.	CSVEFGLDSGADTQYF	TGCAGCGTTGAATTTGGTCTAGATAGCGGAGCAGATACGCAGTATTTT
.	TRBJ2-7	TRBV14	TRBD1	CASSQRKSVDRDYEQYF	TGTGCCAGCAGCCAAAGGAAGAGTGTGGACAGGGACTACGAGCAGTACTTC
.	TRBJ1-5	TRBV28	.	CASSLLLRGRGNQPQHF	TGTGCCAGCAGTTTATTGCTTCGGGGGCGGGGGAATCAGCCCCAGCATTTT
once	TRBJ2-3	TRBV7-2	.	CASSLATQDTQYF	TGTGCCAGCAGCTTAGCCACGCAGGATACGCAGTATTTT
few	TRBJ1-5	TRBV6-4	.	CASSDSWGGQPQHF	TGTGCCAGCAGTGACTCCTGGGGGGGTCAGCCCCAGCATTTT
.	TRBJ1-2	TRBV18	.	CASSLDYGYTF	TGTGCCAGCTCACTCGACTATGGCTACACCTTC
.	TRBJ2-1	TRBV5-1	.	CASSFAVLASYNEQFF	TGCGCCAGCAGCTTCGCGGTCCTGGCCTCCTACAATGAGCAGTTCTTC
.	TRBJ1-3	TRBV2	.	CASTPSRSSGNTIYF	TGTGCCAGCACCCCTTCGCGGAGCTCTGGAAACACCATATATTTT